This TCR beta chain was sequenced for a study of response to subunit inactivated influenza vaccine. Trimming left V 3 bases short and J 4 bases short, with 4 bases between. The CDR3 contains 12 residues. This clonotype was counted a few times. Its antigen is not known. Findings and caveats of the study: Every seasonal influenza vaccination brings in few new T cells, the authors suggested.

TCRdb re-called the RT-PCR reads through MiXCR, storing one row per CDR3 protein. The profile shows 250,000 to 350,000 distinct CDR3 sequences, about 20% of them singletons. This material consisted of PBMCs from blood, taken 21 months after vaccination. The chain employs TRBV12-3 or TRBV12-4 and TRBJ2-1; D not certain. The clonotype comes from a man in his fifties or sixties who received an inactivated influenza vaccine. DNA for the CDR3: TGTGCCAGCAGTTTCGCGTACAATGAGCAGTTCTTC. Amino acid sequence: CASSFAYNEQFF.